The present T cell receptor beta chain was sequenced within a study of CD8+ T cells in alopecia areata. Remarks on this clone: What it binds is unknown.

Whole-study results and caveats: Tofacitinib significantly reduced both scalp clonality and expanded CD8+ clones among the top 100.

Extracted RNA was reverse transcribed, and the resulting cDNA served as sequencing template. TCRdb's table, derived via immunoSEQ multiplex PCR, lists solely in-frame clones and lacks some. The sample includes 95,000 to 100,000 clones, roughly 56% of them seen just once. Germline V gene data show CDR1 as PRHDT and CDR2 as FYEKMQ (reference sequence). Trimming took 4 bases from V and 12 from J; bases not matched to a gene: 13. The CDR3 has 14 residues. Treatment meaning: oral pan-JAK inhibitor, 5-10 mg twice daily. Here the sequenced sample was CD8+ T cells sorted from blood, taken at approximately week 60, from a patient treated with tofacitinib. The chain combines TRBV13 with TRBJ2-7; 9 bases align to TRBD1. The TCR sequence derives from a human donor with alopecia areata. In nucleotides, the CDR3 is TGTGCCAGCAGCTCGGGGACAGGGACCAAAACGCGGTACTTC. Translated: CASSSGTGTKTRYF.